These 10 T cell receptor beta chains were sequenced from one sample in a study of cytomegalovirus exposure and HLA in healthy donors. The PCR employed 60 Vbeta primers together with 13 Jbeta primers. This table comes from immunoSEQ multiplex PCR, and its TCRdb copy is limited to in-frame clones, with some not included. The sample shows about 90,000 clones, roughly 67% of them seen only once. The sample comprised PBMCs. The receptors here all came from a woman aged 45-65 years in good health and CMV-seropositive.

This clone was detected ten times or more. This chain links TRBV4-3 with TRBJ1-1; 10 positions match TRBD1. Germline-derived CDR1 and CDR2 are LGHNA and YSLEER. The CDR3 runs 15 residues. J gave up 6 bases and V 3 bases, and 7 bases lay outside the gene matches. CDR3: CASSQRLGQGAEAFF. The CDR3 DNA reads TGCGCCAGCAGCCAGAGGCTCGGACAGGGGGCTGAAGCTTTCTTT.

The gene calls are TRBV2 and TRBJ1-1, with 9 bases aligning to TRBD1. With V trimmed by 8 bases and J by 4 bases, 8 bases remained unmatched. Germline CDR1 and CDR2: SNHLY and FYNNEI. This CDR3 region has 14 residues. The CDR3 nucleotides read TGTGCCAGCTCACAGGGGGCGGTGAGCACTGAAGCTTTCTTT. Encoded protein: CASSQGAVSTEAFF.

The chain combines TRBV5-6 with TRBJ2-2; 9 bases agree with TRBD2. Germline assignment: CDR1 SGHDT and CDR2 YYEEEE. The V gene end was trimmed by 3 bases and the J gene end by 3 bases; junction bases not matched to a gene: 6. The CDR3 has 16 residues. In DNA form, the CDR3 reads TGTGCCAGCAGCTCCCTAGCGGGGTACTACACCGGGGAGCTGTTTTTT. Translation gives CASSSLAGYYTGELFF.

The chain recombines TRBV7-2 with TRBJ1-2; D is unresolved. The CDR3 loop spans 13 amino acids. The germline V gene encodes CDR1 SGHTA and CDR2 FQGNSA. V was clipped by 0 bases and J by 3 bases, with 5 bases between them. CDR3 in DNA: TGTGCCAGCAGCTTAGCGCGGGACTATGGCTACACCTTC. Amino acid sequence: CASSLARDYGYTF.

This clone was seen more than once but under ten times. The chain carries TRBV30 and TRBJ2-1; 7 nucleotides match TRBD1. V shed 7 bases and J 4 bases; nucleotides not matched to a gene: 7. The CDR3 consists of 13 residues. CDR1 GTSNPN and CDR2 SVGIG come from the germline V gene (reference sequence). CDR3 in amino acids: CASPRGSYNEQFF. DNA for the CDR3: TGTGCCTCCCCCAGGGGGAGTTACAATGAGCAGTTCTTC.

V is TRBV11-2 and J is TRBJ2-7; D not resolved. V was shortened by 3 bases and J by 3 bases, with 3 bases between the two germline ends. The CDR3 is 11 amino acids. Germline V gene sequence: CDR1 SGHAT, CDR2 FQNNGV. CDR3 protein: CASSLRYEQYF. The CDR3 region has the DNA TGTGCCAGCAGCTTGCGCTACGAGCAGTACTTC.

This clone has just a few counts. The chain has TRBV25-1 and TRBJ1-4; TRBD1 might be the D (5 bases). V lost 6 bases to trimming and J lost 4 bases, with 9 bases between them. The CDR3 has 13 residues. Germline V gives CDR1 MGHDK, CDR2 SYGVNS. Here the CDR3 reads CASRQGDNEKLFF. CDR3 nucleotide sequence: TGTGCCAGCAGACAAGGGGATAATGAAAAACTGTTTTTT.

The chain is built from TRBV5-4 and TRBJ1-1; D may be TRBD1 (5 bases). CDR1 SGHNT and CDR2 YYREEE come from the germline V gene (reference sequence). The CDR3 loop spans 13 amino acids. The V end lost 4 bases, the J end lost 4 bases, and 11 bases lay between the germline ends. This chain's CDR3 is CASSPGGGTEAFF. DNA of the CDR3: TGTGCCAGCAGCCCTGGGGGGGGCACTGAAGCTTTCTTT.

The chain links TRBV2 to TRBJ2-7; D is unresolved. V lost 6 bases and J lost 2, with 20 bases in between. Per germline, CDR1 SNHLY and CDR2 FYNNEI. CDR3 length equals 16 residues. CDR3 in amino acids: CASRPTFDLPPYEQYF. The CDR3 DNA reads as TGTGCCAGCAGACCGACTTTCGACCTACCTCCCTACGAGCAGTACTTC. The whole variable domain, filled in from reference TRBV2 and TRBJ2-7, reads EPEVTQTPSHQVTQMGQEVILRCVPISNHLYFYWYRQILGQKVEFLVSFYNNEISEKSEIFDDQFSVERPDGSNFTLKIRSTKLEDSAMYFCASRPTFDLPPYEQYFGPGTRLTVT.

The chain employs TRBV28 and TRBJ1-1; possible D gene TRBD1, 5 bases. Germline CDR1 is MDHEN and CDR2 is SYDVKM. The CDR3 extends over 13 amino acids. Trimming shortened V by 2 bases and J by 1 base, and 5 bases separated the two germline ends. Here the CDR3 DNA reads TGTGCCAGCAGTTTAAGGGGGAACACTGAAGCTTTCTTT. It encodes CASSLRGNTEAFF.